The 25 T cell receptor beta chains reported below all come from one sample, sequenced in a study of T cells in Graves' hyperthyroidism and ophthalmopathy. TCR beta CDR3 sequences were amplified from RNA transcripts. The TCR CDR3 first-round RT-PCR relied on the HTBI primer set. TCRdb recomputed calls from the multiplex PCR reads with MiXCR, one row per CDR3 protein. The data contain about 600,000 distinct CDR3 sequences, roughly 14% of them singletons. Input material: blood. These TCRs come from a woman aged 45-59 years with Graves' ophthalmopathy.

In its sample, this clonotype was seen many times. The chain links TRBV30 to TRBJ2-3; the D is unclear. From germline, CDR1 is GTSNPN and CDR2 SVGIG (reference sequence). The CDR3 consists of 12 residues. Between the trimmed V and J ends, which lost 3 bases and 1 base, there was a span of 5 bases. The CDR3 nucleotides read TGTGCCTGGAGACTTGGCACAGATACGCAGTATTTT. This encodes CAWRLGTDTQYF. The variable domain in full, completed from reference TRBV30 and TRBJ2-3, reads SQTIHQWPATLVQPVGSPLSLECTVEGTSNPNLYWYRQAAGRGLQLLFYSVGIGQISSEVPQNLSASRPQDRQFILSSKKLLLSDSGFYLCAWRLGTDTQYFGPGTRLTVL.

Concerning this clonotype itself: Since a much larger clone is just one base distant, this may be a read error. This rearrangement joins TRBV5-1 to TRBJ2-5, with TRBD2 identical over 8 bases. Germline CDR1 is SGHRS and CDR2 is YFSETQ. V trimming: 0 bases; J trimming: 3 bases; junction bases outside the gene matches: 4. This CDR3 comprises 15 residues. CDR3 nucleotide sequence: TGCGCCAGCAGCTTGGCCGGGACTAGGGAAGAGACCCAGTACTTC. This gives the protein CASSLAGTREETQYF.

This clonotype has ten or more counts. The chain couples TRBV13 to TRBJ1-1; a possible D gene is TRBD1 (6 bases). V lost 6 bases and J lost 0, with 14 bases in between. The CDR3 length is 15 residues. CDR1 and CDR2 (germline): PRHDT, FYEKMQ (reference sequence). CDR3 residues: CASRSTGLMNTEAFF. For the CDR3, the DNA is TGTGCCAGCAGGTCAACAGGGCTCATGAACACTGAAGCTTTCTTT.

CDR3 nucleotides: TGTGCCAGCAGCGGTCCTAGCCACCGGGGCCAGTACTTC. Translating gives CASSGPSHRGQYF. The rearrangement links TRBV7-2 to TRBJ2-5, with D tentatively TRBD2 (5 bases). Germline CDR1 reads SGHTA; CDR2 reads FQGNSA. This CDR3 has 13 residues. V lost 5 bases to trimming and J lost 10 bases, with 17 bases between them.

This clonotype has at least ten counts. This sequence joins TRBV11-2 and TRBJ2-3; 12 nucleotides line up with TRBD2. CDR1 and CDR2 (germline): SGHAT, FQNNGV. The junction had 4 bases not matched to a gene; V was cut back by 5 bases and J by 1 base. This CDR3 has 16 amino acids. CDR3 nucleotide sequence: TGTGCCAGCAGCCTAAGACTAGCGGGAGGCACAGATACGCAGTATTTT. The encoded protein is CASSLRLAGGTDTQYF.

This clonotype was seen at least ten times. CDR3 in amino acids: CASSFRPSRHEQYF. In nucleotides, the CDR3 is TGTGCCAGCAGTTTTAGGCCTAGTCGGCACGAGCAGTACTTC. The J gene is TRBJ2-7, the V gene TRBV12-3 or TRBV12-4; D is uncertain. V lost 3 bases and J 5 bases, leaving 14 bases between the germline ends. This CDR3 has 14 amino acids.

This clonotype was observed many times. The CDR3 is CASSEARLLRMNTEAFF. CDR3 bases: TGTGCCAGCAGTGAAGCAAGGTTGCTTCGGATGAACACTGAAGCTTTCTTT. The V gene is TRBV6-1, the J gene TRBJ1-1; no reliable D call. The length of the CDR3 is 17 residues. Trimming removed 0 bases from V and 0 bases from J, with 14 bases in between. Germline V gene sequence: CDR1 MNHNS, CDR2 SASEGT.

This clonotype was seen at least ten times. The chain carries TRBV2 and TRBJ2-1; D is unresolved. The V gene's germline CDR1 is SNHLY and CDR2 FYNNEI. The germline V and J ends were trimmed by 7 bases and 6 bases, with 4 bases remaining between them. This CDR3 has 10 amino acids. In DNA, the CDR3 is TGTGCCAGCACCATCAATGAGCAGTTCTTC. This gives the protein CASTINEQFF.

This clonotype has a count of ten or more. The chain employs TRBV5-5 and TRBJ1-1; D gene ambiguous. Per the germline V gene, CDR1 is SGHKS and CDR2 is YYEKEE (reference sequence). The V end was cut by 0 bases, the J end by 7 bases, with 13 bases between. The CDR3 consists of 14 residues. The CDR3 loop reads CASSLVLGLGEAFF. The CDR3, as DNA: TGTGCCAGCAGCTTGGTACTCGGCCTGGGTGAAGCTTTCTTT.

At least ten counts were recorded for this clonotype. CDR3 protein: CSARTSGASSYNEQFF. CDR3 DNA sequence: TGCAGTGCACGGACTAGCGGGGCGAGCTCCTACAATGAGCAGTTCTTC. The chain joins TRBV20-1 to TRBJ2-1, with 12 bases that match TRBD2. V was clipped by 6 bases and J by 0 bases; unmatched bases: 6. Looked up from germline, CDR1 is DFQATT and CDR2 is SNEGSKA (reference sequence). CDR3 length: 16 residues.

The chain links TRBV6-2 or TRBV6-3 to TRBJ2-3, with 13 bases that match TRBD2. In germline, CDR1 is MNHEY, CDR2 SVGEGT. CDR3 length equals 16 residues. After removal of 5 bases from V and 8 bases from J, the junction contained 10 bases not matched to a gene. CDR3 region: CASSPTGLAGVGTQYF. In nucleotides, the CDR3 is TGTGCCAGCAGTCCTACCGGACTAGCGGGAGTAGGTACGCAGTATTTT.

V and J are TRBV7-2 and TRBJ1-4, with no clear D. Germline assignment: CDR1 SGHTA and CDR2 FQGNSA. The CDR3 spans 14 residues. Trimming cost V 2 bases and J 6 bases, with 10 bases left between them. CDR3 sequence (DNA): TGTGCCAGCAGCTTAAGTCGGTTACATGAAAAACTGTTTTTT. It yields the protein CASSLSRLHEKLFF.

This clonotype has only a few counts. The chain is built from TRBV5-8 and TRBJ2-1, with D maybe TRBD2 (6 bases). Per germline, CDR1 SGHTS and CDR2 YDEGEE. V was cut by 2 bases and J by 3 bases, with 12 bases left in between. This CDR3 contains 15 residues. The CDR3 region has the DNA TGTGCCAGCAGCTTTCCGGGAGAGGTCTACAATGAGCAGTTCTTC. It yields the protein CASSFPGEVYNEQFF. The full variable domain, with the rest looked up from reference TRBV5-8 and TRBJ2-1, is EAGVTQSPTHLIKTRGQQATLRCSPISGHTSVYWYQQALGLGLQFLLWYDEGEERNRGNFPPRFSGRQFPNYSSELNVNALELEDSALYLCASSFPGEVYNEQFFGPGTRLTVL.

This clonotype has a count of ten or more. V is TRBV6-1 and J is TRBJ1-2; 8 bases align to TRBD1. The V gene's germline CDR1 is MNHNS and CDR2 SASEGT. This CDR3 is built from 15 residues. The V gene end was trimmed by 5 bases and the J gene end by 5 bases; junction bases not matched to a gene: 10. The CDR3, as DNA: TGTGCCAGCAGTTCCCGGGACAGGACCCTATATGGCTACACCTTC. It is translated as CASSSRDRTLYGYTF.

There are many counts of this clonotype. The chain uses TRBV3-2 and TRBJ1-1; no check of the table's D call, TRBD1, against the DNA was made. TRBV3-2 corresponds to a pseudogene. This CDR3 contains 14 residues. This chain's CDR3 is CASSQEGQNTEAFF. The CDR3 bases are TGTGCCAGCAGCCAAGAGGGACAGAACACTGAAGCTTTCTTT.

The rearrangement links TRBV5-6 to TRBJ2-1; 13 positions match TRBD2. Looked up from germline, CDR1 is SGHDT and CDR2 is YYEEEE. This CDR3 contains 21 residues. V gave up 2 bases and J gave up 0 bases; unmatched junction bases: 14. The CDR3 region is CASSLRLAGGSSPSSYNEQFF. The CDR3 bases are TGTGCCAGCAGCTTAAGACTAGCGGGAGGCTCTTCCCCCAGCTCCTACAATGAGCAGTTCTTC.

The chain carries TRBV20-1 and TRBJ1-6, with D tentatively TRBD1 (5 bases). The germline gives CDR1 DFQATT, CDR2 SNEGSKA (reference sequence). The CDR3 loop spans 13 amino acids. The ends were cut back, 4 bases at V and 5 bases at J, with 9 bases in the middle. The CDR3 here is CSATGGHNSPLHF. The CDR3 coding sequence is TGCAGTGCTACGGGGGGTCATAATTCACCCCTCCACTTT.

This clonotype was observed a handful of times. The V and J genes are TRBV12-3 or TRBV12-4 and TRBJ2-2, with D unresolved. V lost 7 bases and J lost 0, with 6 bases in between. CDR3 length: 13 amino acids. The CDR3 sequence: CASKLTNTGELFF. CDR3 sequence (DNA): TGTGCCAGCAAGCTCACGAACACCGGGGAGCTGTTTTTT.

Concerning this clonotype: This clone may be a read error of a much larger clone one base away. The chain joins TRBV14 to TRBJ1-1; D is possibly TRBD1 (6 bases). This CDR3 region has 15 residues. In germline, CDR1 is SGHDN, CDR2 FVKESK. V lost 4 bases and J 6 bases, leaving 18 bases between the germline ends. CDR3 in amino acids: CASSPFSGALAEAFF. The CDR3, as DNA: TGTGCCAGCAGCCCTTTCTCAGGGGCGCTCGCTGAAGCTTTCTTT.

Many counts were recorded for this clonotype. This sequence joins TRBV20-1 and TRBJ1-6, with D maybe TRBD1 (5 bases). The CDR3 is 16 amino acids. Germline CDR1 DFQATT, CDR2 SNEGSKA (reference sequence). V lost 4 bases and J lost 8, with 21 bases in between. CDR3 sequence (DNA): TGCAGTGCTATCTCATCCTGGGGCAGGGAGGATTCACCCCTCCACTTT. Its protein is CSAISSWGREDSPLHF.

This chain joins TRBV27 and TRBJ2-7; either TRBD1 or TRBD2 may fit D (6 bases each). The V end was cut by 5 bases, the J end by 3 bases, with 23 bases between. Germline V CDR1 and CDR2: MNHEY, SMNVEV (reference sequence). This CDR3 is built from 17 residues. Here the CDR3 reads CASSPSKEWGALYEQYF. The CDR3 bases are TGTGCCAGCAGTCCCTCTAAGGAGTGGGGGGCCCTCTACGAGCAGTACTTC.

Remarks on this clonotype: Likely a read error: the CDR3 ends without its conserved phenylalanine or tryptophan. The gene calls are TRBV19 and TRBJ1-1, with D possibly being TRBD1 (5 bases). The CDR3 totals 13 residues. Germline V gene lookup returns CDR1 LNHDA and CDR2 SQIVND (reference sequence). CDR3 sequence: CASSIAGNSEAFL. The CDR3 bases are TGTGCCAGTAGTATTGCAGGGAACTCTGAAGCTTTCCTT.

This clonotype showed up many times. The chain recombines TRBV20-1 with TRBJ1-4, with 7 bases lining up with TRBD1. CDR1 DFQATT and CDR2 SNEGSKA come from the germline V gene (reference sequence). Losses at the gene ends were 3 bases for V and 0 bases for J; bases not matched to a gene: 7. The CDR3 totals 16 residues. The CDR3 region is CSASPSTGSTNEKLFF. CDR3 sequence (DNA): TGCAGTGCTAGCCCCTCGACAGGGTCAACTAATGAAAAACTGTTTTTT.

This clonotype has only a few counts. The rearrangement links TRBV24-1 to TRBJ2-4; 8 bases are a match to TRBD1. The germline V gene encodes CDR1 KGHDR and CDR2 SFDVKD. The CDR3 length is 15 residues. V lost 4 bases, J lost 7 bases, and 8 bases stayed unmatched. The CDR3 is CATSDPIDRGNIQYF. The CDR3 nucleotides read TGTGCCACCAGTGACCCCATCGACAGGGGTAACATTCAGTACTTC.

This clonotype was recorded many times. The chain combines TRBV20-1 with TRBJ2-7; D might be TRBD2 (6 bases). Germline V gene data show CDR1 as DFQATT and CDR2 as SNEGSKA (reference sequence). CDR3 size: 16 residues. V gave up 3 bases and J gave up 6 bases, with 24 bases separating them. The CDR3 DNA is TGCAGTGCTAGGGGAGGCATTAGTCGGGGGTTGGGCGAGCAGTACTTC. Amino acid sequence: CSARGGISRGLGEQYF.